A selection of T cell receptor beta chains follows, all from one sample in a study of T and B cells in COVID-19 patients. TCRdb redid the calling of the multiplex PCR reads with MiXCR, one entry per CDR3 protein. The profile shows some 4,000 distinct CDR3 sequences, around 23% of them singletons. The sequencing sample was made of blood. These TCRs come from a human donor with active COVID-19. CDR3s include the opening cysteine and the closing phenylalanine or tryptophan. The D gene is left open where the match is weak. Clone size appears in some rows only: once, few, many, or a class for an expanded clone.

CDR3 protein: CASSHTGELFF
CDR3 DNA: TGTGCCAGCAGTCACACCGGGGAGCTGTTTTTT
J gene: TRBJ2-2
D gene: -
V gene: TRBV6-5
clone size: medium-sized

CDR3 protein: CSYGQGSADTQYF
CDR3 DNA: TGCAGCTACGGACAGGGTTCGGCAGATACGCAGTATTTT
J gene: TRBJ2-3
D gene: TRBD1
V gene: TRBV29-1
clone size: -

CDR3 protein: CASSRTNYEQYF
CDR3 DNA: TGTGCCAGCTCCAGAACGAACTACGAGCAGTACTTC
J gene: TRBJ2-7
D gene: -
V gene: TRBV18
clone size: medium-sized

CDR3 protein: CASSFWGSGGPTDTQYF
CDR3 DNA: TGCGCCAGCAGCTTCTGGGGTAGCGGGGGGCCCACAGATACGCAGTATTTT
J gene: TRBJ2-3
D gene: TRBD2
V gene: TRBV5-1
clone size: large

CDR3 protein: CASSLLYPGPNTEAFF
CDR3 DNA: TGTGCCAGCAGCTTACTTTATCCAGGGCCGAACACTGAAGCTTTCTTT
J gene: TRBJ1-1
D gene: -
V gene: TRBV11-3
clone size: large

CDR3 protein: CAWSIHGGVGGYTF
CDR3 DNA: TGTGCCTGGAGTATCCATGGGGGGGTGGGAGGCTACACCTTC
J gene: TRBJ1-2
D gene: -
V gene: TRBV30
clone size: medium-sized

CDR3 protein: CASSTSTGVSGYTF
CDR3 DNA: TGTGCCAGCAGTACCTCGACAGGGGTTAGCGGCTACACCTTC
J gene: TRBJ1-2
D gene: TRBD1
V gene: TRBV27
clone size: -

CDR3 protein: CASSERVVYGYTF
CDR3 DNA: TGTGCCAGCAGTGAGCGAGTAGTCTATGGCTACACCTTC
J gene: TRBJ1-2
D gene: -
V gene: TRBV6-1
clone size: medium-sized

CDR3 protein: CASSSQTGEDYEQYF
CDR3 DNA: TGTGCCAGCAGCTCACAGACAGGGGAAGACTACGAGCAGTACTTC
J gene: TRBJ2-7
D gene: TRBD1
V gene: TRBV11-3
clone size: -

CDR3 protein: CASSLAWGPSYYEQYF
CDR3 DNA: TGTGCCAGCAGTTTGGCTTGGGGCCCCTCCTACTACGAGCAGTACTTC
J gene: TRBJ2-7
D gene: -
V gene: TRBV27
clone size: medium-sized

CDR3 protein: CASSYRGTGDQKLFF
CDR3 DNA: TGTGCCAGCAGTTACCGCGGGACAGGGGATCAGAAACTGTTTTTT
J gene: TRBJ1-4
D gene: TRBD1
V gene: TRBV6-1
clone size: once

CDR3 protein: CAGRETANTGELFF
CDR3 DNA: TGTGCCGGACGGGAGACGGCGAACACCGGGGAGCTGTTTTTT
J gene: TRBJ2-2
D gene: -
V gene: TRBV6-5
clone size: medium-sized

CDR3 protein: CSARDPRILAGPYNEQFF
CDR3 DNA: TGCAGTGCTAGAGATCCAAGAATCCTAGCGGGGCCCTACAATGAGCAGTTCTTC
J gene: TRBJ2-1
D gene: TRBD2
V gene: TRBV20-1
clone size: -

CDR3 protein: CASVDPFGNTIYF
CDR3 DNA: TGTGCCAGTGTCGATCCCTTTGGAAACACCATATATTTT
J gene: TRBJ1-3
D gene: -
V gene: TRBV6-1
clone size: medium-sized

CDR3 protein: CASSVRQGSNQPQHF
CDR3 DNA: TGCGCCAGCAGCGTTCGGCAGGGAAGCAATCAGCCCCAGCATTTT
J gene: TRBJ1-5
D gene: -
V gene: TRBV4-3
clone size: -

CDR3 protein: CATRGQSSYNEQFF
CDR3 DNA: TGTGCCACCCGGGGACAGAGCTCCTACAATGAGCAGTTCTTC
J gene: TRBJ2-1
D gene: TRBD1
V gene: TRBV6-5
clone size: medium-sized

CDR3 protein: CASSLVLGDTEAFF
CDR3 DNA: TGTGCCAGCAGCTTGGTATTAGGGGACACTGAAGCTTTCTTT
J gene: TRBJ1-1
D gene: -
V gene: TRBV5-6
clone size: few

CDR3 protein: CASMAGTGPTDTQYF
CDR3 DNA: TGTGCCAGTATGGCCGGGACAGGGCCCACAGATACGCAGTATTTT
J gene: TRBJ2-3
D gene: TRBD1
V gene: TRBV19
clone size: -

CDR3 protein: CAWTTRAPSTQYF
CDR3 DNA: TGTGCCTGGACCACCCGGGCCCCAAGTACGCAGTATTTT
J gene: TRBJ2-3
D gene: -
V gene: TRBV30
clone size: medium-sized

CDR3 protein: CAWGGQGITLHF
CDR3 DNA: TGTGCCTGGGGAGGACAGGGAATAACCCTCCACTTT
J gene: TRBJ1-6
D gene: TRBD1
V gene: TRBV30
clone size: medium-sized

CDR3 protein: CASSYQTPFSTGGVQPQHF
CDR3 DNA: TGTGCCAGCAGTTACCAGACCCCCTTTTCGACAGGGGGGGTTCAGCCCCAGCATTTT
J gene: TRBJ1-5
D gene: TRBD1
V gene: TRBV6-5
clone size: -

CDR3 protein: CASSEQYSGNTIYF
CDR3 DNA: TGTGCCAGCAGTGAACAGTACTCTGGAAACACCATATATTTT
J gene: TRBJ1-3
D gene: -
V gene: TRBV6-5
clone size: -

CDR3 protein: CASSEALRASGQETQYF
CDR3 DNA: TGTGCCAGCAGTGAAGCGCTTCGGGCTAGCGGCCAAGAGACCCAGTACTTC
J gene: TRBJ2-5
D gene: TRBD2
V gene: TRBV6-5
clone size: -

CDR3 protein: CASSISGNSYEQYF
CDR3 DNA: TGTGCCAGTAGTATTTCGGGGAATTCCTACGAGCAGTACTTC
J gene: TRBJ2-7
D gene: -
V gene: TRBV19
clone size: medium-sized

CDR3 protein: CASTRQYNQPQHF
CDR3 DNA: TGTGCCAGTACCCGACAGTACAATCAGCCCCAGCATTTT
J gene: TRBJ1-5
D gene: -
V gene: TRBV19
clone size: -

CDR3 protein: CASRLQGQGAYEQYF
CDR3 DNA: TGTGCCAGCAGGCTCCAGGGACAGGGGGCCTACGAGCAGTACTTC
J gene: TRBJ2-7
D gene: TRBD1
V gene: TRBV6-5
clone size: once

CDR3 protein: CASSQRGGGYEQYF
CDR3 DNA: TGTGCCAGCTCCCAGCGGGGTGGGGGCTACGAGCAGTACTTC
J gene: TRBJ2-7
D gene: TRBD2
V gene: TRBV14
clone size: few

CDR3 protein: CASSLSFQSSYEQYF
CDR3 DNA: TGTGCCAGCAGCTTATCGTTTCAGAGCTCCTACGAGCAGTACTTC
J gene: TRBJ2-7
D gene: -
V gene: TRBV7-9
clone size: -

CDR3 protein: CAYGGWSNTEAFF
CDR3 DNA: TGTGCCTACGGTGGTTGGTCGAACACTGAAGCTTTCTTT
J gene: TRBJ1-1
D gene: -
V gene: TRBV30
clone size: medium-sized

CDR3 protein: CASSFRGGGRTSTDTQYF
CDR3 DNA: TGTGCCAGTAGTTTCCGGGGCGGGGGCCGTACTAGCACAGATACGCAGTATTTT
J gene: TRBJ2-3
D gene: -
V gene: TRBV19
clone size: -

CDR3 protein: CSAGTGGAKTQYF
CDR3 DNA: TGCAGCGCCGGGACAGGGGGCGCAAAGACCCAGTACTTC
J gene: TRBJ2-5
D gene: TRBD1
V gene: TRBV29-1
clone size: medium-sized

CDR3 protein: CASSLLNSVAGTEAFF
CDR3 DNA: TGTGCCAGCTCCCTGTTGAACTCGGTGGCGGGCACTGAAGCTTTCTTT
J gene: TRBJ1-1
D gene: -
V gene: TRBV18
clone size: -

CDR3 protein: CASSPSGGSYEQYF
CDR3 DNA: TGTGCCAGCAGCCCCTCTGGGGGGAGTTACGAGCAGTACTTC
J gene: TRBJ2-7
D gene: -
V gene: TRBV7-2
clone size: few

CDR3 protein: CVSSLEQGRNEQFF
CDR3 DNA: TGTGTTAGCAGCTTAGAGCAGGGGCGGAATGAGCAGTTCTTC
J gene: TRBJ2-1
D gene: -
V gene: TRBV11-3
clone size: -

CDR3 protein: CASSYSFTSTDTQYF
CDR3 DNA: TGTGCCAGCAGTTACTCCTTTACTAGCACAGATACGCAGTATTTT
J gene: TRBJ2-3
D gene: -
V gene: TRBV6-5
clone size: large

CDR3 protein: CASSSLGTDTQYF
CDR3 DNA: TGTGCCAGCAGTTCACTTGGCACAGATACGCAGTATTTT
J gene: TRBJ2-3
D gene: -
V gene: TRBV6-5
clone size: medium-sized

CDR3 protein: CASSWFLGRDEQYF
CDR3 DNA: TGCGCCAGCAGCTGGTTCTTGGGTAGGGACGAGCAGTACTTC
J gene: TRBJ2-7
D gene: -
V gene: TRBV5-1
clone size: medium-sized

CDR3 protein: CASSLAGSGNTIYF
CDR3 DNA: TGTGCCAGCAGCTTGGCGGGCTCTGGAAACACCATATATTTT
J gene: TRBJ1-3
D gene: -
V gene: TRBV5-6
clone size: medium-sized

CDR3 protein: CASSMVSQRLNQPQHF
CDR3 DNA: TGTGCCAGTAGTATGGTATCCCAAAGACTCAATCAGCCCCAGCATTTT
J gene: TRBJ1-5
D gene: -
V gene: TRBV19
clone size: medium-sized

CDR3 protein: CASSPARRETQYF
CDR3 DNA: TGTGCCAGCAGCCCCGCTCGGAGGGAGACCCAGTACTTC
J gene: TRBJ2-5
D gene: -
V gene: TRBV14
clone size: many

CDR3 protein: CASSLWVGADQPQHF
CDR3 DNA: TGTGCCAGCAGCTTATGGGTAGGGGCCGATCAGCCCCAGCATTTT
J gene: TRBJ1-5
D gene: -
V gene: TRBV5-6
clone size: medium-sized

CDR3 protein: CASSSPRAEAETQYF
CDR3 DNA: TGCGCCAGCAGCTCCCCGAGAGCGGAGGCTGAGACCCAGTACTTC
J gene: TRBJ2-5
D gene: -
V gene: TRBV5-5
clone size: -

CDR3 protein: CASSGGGTGAYEQYF
CDR3 DNA: TGTGCCAGCAGCGGAGGTGGGACAGGGGCCTACGAGCAGTACTTC
J gene: TRBJ2-7
D gene: TRBD1
V gene: TRBV7-2
clone size: few

CDR3 protein: CASRLDVTNTGELFF
CDR3 DNA: TGCGCCAGCAGATTGGACGTAACGAACACCGGGGAGCTGTTTTTT
J gene: TRBJ2-2
D gene: -
V gene: TRBV5-1
clone size: many

CDR3 protein: CASSGTGIYEQYF
CDR3 DNA: TGTGCCAGCTCCGGGACAGGGATCTACGAGCAGTACTTC
J gene: TRBJ2-7
D gene: TRBD1
V gene: TRBV18
clone size: medium-sized

CDR3 protein: CASSLFRTGGNSPLHF
CDR3 DNA: TGTGCCAGCAGCTTATTTAGGACAGGGGGGAATTCACCCCTCCACTTT
J gene: TRBJ1-6
D gene: TRBD1
V gene: TRBV5-6
clone size: medium-sized

CDR3 protein: CSARYETWALSYNEQFF
CDR3 DNA: TGCAGTGCTCGCTACGAGACATGGGCCCTATCCTACAATGAGCAGTTCTTC
J gene: TRBJ2-1
D gene: -
V gene: TRBV20-1
clone size: once

CDR3 protein: CASSPGQELAQYF
CDR3 DNA: TGTGCCAGCTCACCTGGACAGGAGTTAGCGCAGTACTTC
J gene: TRBJ2-7
D gene: TRBD1
V gene: TRBV18
clone size: medium-sized

CDR3 protein: CSAREIDNYANSPLHF
CDR3 DNA: TGCAGTGCTAGAGAAATTGACAATTATGCTAATTCACCCCTCCACTTT
J gene: TRBJ1-6
D gene: -
V gene: TRBV20-1
clone size: -

CDR3 protein: CASRVIGGAATDTQYF
CDR3 DNA: TGCGCCAGCAGAGTTATCGGTGGAGCGGCCACAGATACGCAGTATTTT
J gene: TRBJ2-3
D gene: -
V gene: TRBV5-1
clone size: few

CDR3 protein: CASSGGQWLGEQYF
CDR3 DNA: TGTGCCAGCAGCGGCGGACAGTGGCTCGGGGAGCAGTACTTC
J gene: TRBJ2-7
D gene: -
V gene: TRBV7-9
clone size: -

CDR3 protein: CASSEFVVGLAGGRVSYEQYF
CDR3 DNA: TGTGCCAGCAGTGAATTTGTAGTGGGGCTAGCGGGGGGGCGGGTCTCCTACGAGCAGTACTTC
J gene: TRBJ2-7
D gene: TRBD2
V gene: TRBV6-5
clone size: -

CDR3 protein: CSAADGPYEQYF
CDR3 DNA: TGCAGTGCCGCGGACGGTCCCTACGAGCAGTACTTC
J gene: TRBJ2-7
D gene: -
V gene: TRBV20-1
clone size: -

CDR3 protein: CASSLMSGGVHGYTF
CDR3 DNA: TGTGCCAGCAGCTTAATGTCAGGGGGCGTCCATGGCTACACCTTC
J gene: TRBJ1-2
D gene: TRBD1
V gene: TRBV7-6
clone size: medium-sized

CDR3 protein: CAWGRDRRDQPQHF
CDR3 DNA: TGTGCCTGGGGCCGGGACAGGCGAGATCAGCCCCAGCATTTT
J gene: TRBJ1-5
D gene: TRBD1
V gene: TRBV30
clone size: medium-sized

CDR3 protein: CASSLGQQSTNEKLFF
CDR3 DNA: TGTGCCAGCAGCTTAGGACAGCAGTCAACTAATGAAAAACTGTTTTTT
J gene: TRBJ1-4
D gene: -
V gene: TRBV7-9
clone size: -

CDR3 protein: CASRPRESSYNEQFF
CDR3 DNA: TGTGCCAGCAGACCGCGGGAGAGCTCCTACAATGAGCAGTTCTTC
J gene: TRBJ2-1
D gene: TRBD2
V gene: TRBV6-1
clone size: many

CDR3 protein: CASTDTQYF
CDR3 DNA: TGTGCCAGCACAGATACGCAGTATTTT
J gene: TRBJ2-3
D gene: -
V gene: TRBV6-5
clone size: -

CDR3 protein: CASLPGQGGDTQYF
CDR3 DNA: TGTGCCAGCCTTCCGGGACAGGGAGGGGATACGCAGTATTTT
J gene: TRBJ2-3
D gene: TRBD1
V gene: TRBV6-6
clone size: medium-sized

CDR3 protein: CASSLGPNQPQHF
CDR3 DNA: TGCGCCAGCAGCTTGGGGCCGAATCAGCCCCAGCATTTT
J gene: TRBJ1-5
D gene: -
V gene: TRBV5-1
clone size: -